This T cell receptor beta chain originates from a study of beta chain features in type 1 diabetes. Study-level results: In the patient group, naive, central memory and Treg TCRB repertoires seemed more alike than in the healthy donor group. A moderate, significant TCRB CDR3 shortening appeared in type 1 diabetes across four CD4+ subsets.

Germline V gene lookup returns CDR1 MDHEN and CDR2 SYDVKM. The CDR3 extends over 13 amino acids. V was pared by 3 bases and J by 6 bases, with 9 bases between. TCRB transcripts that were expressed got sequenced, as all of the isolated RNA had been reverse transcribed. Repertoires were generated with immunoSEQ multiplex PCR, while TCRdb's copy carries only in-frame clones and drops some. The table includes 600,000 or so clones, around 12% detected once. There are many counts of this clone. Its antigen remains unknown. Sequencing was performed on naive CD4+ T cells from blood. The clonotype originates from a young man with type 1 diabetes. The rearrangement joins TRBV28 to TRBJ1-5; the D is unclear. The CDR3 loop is CASSFEVIQPQHF. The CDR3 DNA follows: TGTGCCAGCAGTTTTGAGGTTATTCAGCCCCAGCATTTT.